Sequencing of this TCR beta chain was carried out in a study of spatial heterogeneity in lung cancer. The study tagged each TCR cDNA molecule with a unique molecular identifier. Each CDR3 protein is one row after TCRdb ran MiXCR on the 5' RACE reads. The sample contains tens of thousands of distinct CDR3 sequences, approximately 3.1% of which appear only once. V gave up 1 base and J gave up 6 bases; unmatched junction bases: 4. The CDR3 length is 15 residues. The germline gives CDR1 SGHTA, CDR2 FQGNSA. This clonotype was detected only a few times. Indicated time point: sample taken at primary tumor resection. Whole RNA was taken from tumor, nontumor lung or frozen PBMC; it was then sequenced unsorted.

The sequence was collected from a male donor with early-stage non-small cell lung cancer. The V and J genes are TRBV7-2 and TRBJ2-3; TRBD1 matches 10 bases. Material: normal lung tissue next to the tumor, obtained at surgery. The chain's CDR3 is CASSLDGTGADTQYF. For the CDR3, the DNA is TGTGCCAGCAGCTTAGATGGGACAGGGGCCGATACGCAGTATTTT.